A selection of T cell receptor beta chains follows, all from one sample in a study of blood T cell repertoires in COVID-19. The protocol was immunoSEQ multiplex PCR, while the TCRdb copy is restricted to in-frame clones and leaves out a portion. This sample has 24,000 or so clones; about nine tenths occur once, and the top ten carry 25%. Material: peripheral blood. All receptors come from a human donor with active COVID-19. The donor label of this sample is uncertain. Both conserved end residues are part of each CDR3. Each record gives: CDR3 DNA, CDR3 protein, J gene, V gene, clone size, D gene. D genes are given only for firm matches. The size field is filled for only some rows; it gives once, few, many or a size class.

DNA: TGTGCCAGCTCACCTGAGATTTTGCGTGGAAACACCATATATTTT; CDR3: CASSPEILRGNTIYF; J: TRBJ1-3; V: TRBV18; size: NA; D: NA
DNA: TGTGCCAGCAGTCGGACAGGCTACGAGCAGTACTTC; CDR3: CASSRTGYEQYF; J: TRBJ2-7; V: TRBV3-1/TRBV3-2; size: NA; D: TRBD1
DNA: TGTGCCAGCAGCCAAGACGATGTCCCTAGGGAGACCCAGTACTTC; CDR3: CASSQDDVPRETQYF; J: TRBJ2-5; V: TRBV4-2; size: NA; D: NA
DNA: TGTGCCAGCAGCTCTCGGACAAGCACAGATACGCAGTATTTT; CDR3: CASSSRTSTDTQYF; J: TRBJ2-3; V: TRBV9; size: NA; D: NA
DNA: TGTGCCAGCAGCCAAGTGGGGCTCGGAAACACCATATATTTT; CDR3: CASSQVGLGNTIYF; J: TRBJ1-3; V: TRBV3-1/TRBV3-2; size: NA; D: NA
DNA: TGTGCCAGCAGCTCAGGACAGGGGGTGCGTAATGAGCAGTTCTTC; CDR3: CASSSGQGVRNEQFF; J: TRBJ2-1; V: TRBV9; size: NA; D: TRBD1
DNA: TGTGCCAGCAGCGTAGGGGCGGGAGGTCCAGATACGCAGTATTTT; CDR3: CASSVGAGGPDTQYF; J: TRBJ2-3; V: TRBV9; size: NA; D: TRBD2
DNA: TGCGCCAGCAGCTTTGCCGGGACTACCTTATACAATGAGCAGTTCTTC; CDR3: CASSFAGTTLYNEQFF; J: TRBJ2-1; V: TRBV5-1; size: NA; D: TRBD2
DNA: TGTGCCAGCAGCGCAGGGGTGAGCAATCAGCCCCAGCATTTT; CDR3: CASSAGVSNQPQHF; J: TRBJ1-5; V: TRBV9; size: few; D: NA
DNA: TGTGCCAGCATAGACAGGGGTCTGAACACTGAAGCTTTCTTT; CDR3: CASIDRGLNTEAFF; J: TRBJ1-1; V: TRBV6-5; size: few; D: TRBD1
DNA: TGTGCCAGCACCCCTCGTGGGACAGGGAGCGCTAGCGGGCCCCTGGGAAAAGAGACCCAGTACTTC; CDR3: CASTPRGTGSASGPLGKETQYF; J: TRBJ2-5; V: TRBV4-2; size: NA; D: NA
DNA: TGTGCCACCAGTGATTGGGGAGGGACCGGGGAGCTGTTTTTT; CDR3: CATSDWGGTGELFF; J: TRBJ2-2; V: TRBV24-1; size: NA; D: TRBD2
DNA: TGTGCCAGCAGACCCGGACAGAGCTCTGGAAACACCATATATTTT; CDR3: CASRPGQSSGNTIYF; J: TRBJ1-3; V: TRBV7-2; size: once; D: NA